Listed below are T cell receptor beta chains from one sample, sequenced in a study of regulatory dendritic cells for organ transplantation. Sequencing was performed with immunoSEQ multiplex PCR; in TCRdb, only in-frame clones are kept and a portion is missing. Of about 20,000 clones in the sample, 74% are singletons; the top ten hold 0.75% to 0.95%. Sequenced sample: memory CD4+ T cells from blood. The receptors here all came from a human donor in good health. CDR3s include the opening cysteine and the closing phenylalanine or tryptophan.

j_gene: TRBJ1-5
len: 15
v_gene: TRBV16
CDR3aa: CASSQSGQGNQPQHF

j_gene: TRBJ2-1
len: 15
v_gene: TRBV19
CDR3aa: CASSIDRASNNEQFF

j_gene: TRBJ1-2
len: 14
v_gene: TRBV19
CDR3aa: CASRQYRGTYGYTF

j_gene: TRBJ1-2
len: 16
v_gene: TRBV5-1
CDR3aa: CASSFGSGTGALGYTF

j_gene: TRBJ2-5
len: 14
v_gene: TRBV5-4
CDR3aa: CASSPDGTRETQYF

j_gene: TRBJ1-2
len: 17
v_gene: TRBV4-1
CDR3aa: CASSQVDGIPGGYGYTF

j_gene: TRBJ2-2
len: 15
v_gene: TRBV15
CDR3aa: CATSREGGHTGELFF

j_gene: TRBJ2-2
len: 13
v_gene: TRBV11-1
CDR3aa: CASSPTNTGELFF

j_gene: TRBJ1-4
len: 14
v_gene: TRBV18
CDR3aa: CASSPRTGYEKLFF

j_gene: TRBJ1-5
len: 15
v_gene: TRBV6-5
CDR3aa: CASSGQRQGYQPQHF

j_gene: TRBJ2-3
len: 16
v_gene: TRBV4-2
CDR3aa: CASSQEASGGAGTQYF

j_gene: TRBJ1-2
len: 11
v_gene: TRBV19
CDR3aa: CASGGYYGYTF

j_gene: TRBJ1-1
len: 13
v_gene: TRBV29-1
CDR3aa: CSVRVREDTEAFF

j_gene: TRBJ1-4
len: 14
v_gene: TRBV10-3
CDR3aa: CAISQTGRGEKLFF

j_gene: TRBJ2-3
len: 15
v_gene: TRBV5-4
CDR3aa: CASSLPAGGTDTQYF

j_gene: TRBJ2-1
len: 14
v_gene: TRBV5-8
CDR3aa: CASSPWTGGNEQFF

j_gene: TRBJ2-5
len: 15
v_gene: TRBV25-1
CDR3aa: CASSESGGGRETQYF

j_gene: TRBJ2-3
len: 15
v_gene: TRBV19
CDR3aa: CASMNRAGQADTQYF

j_gene: TRBJ2-7
len: 13
v_gene: TRBV19
CDR3aa: CASRNSPSYEQYF

j_gene: TRBJ2-1
len: 13
v_gene: TRBV19
CDR3aa: CASGTSGNNEQFF

j_gene: TRBJ2-1
len: 14
v_gene: TRBV10-3
CDR3aa: CAIRARDYTNEQFF

j_gene: TRBJ1-6
len: 15
v_gene: TRBV18
CDR3aa: CASSGGTGDNSPLHF

j_gene: TRBJ2-3
len: 15
v_gene: TRBV15
CDR3aa: CATSAGTGSTDTQYF

j_gene: TRBJ1-1
len: 15
v_gene: TRBV6-5
CDR3aa: CASRPATGLNTEAFF

j_gene: TRBJ1-1
len: 13
v_gene: TRBV16
CDR3aa: CASSPDRGGRAFF

j_gene: TRBJ2-7
len: 16
v_gene: TRBV7-9
CDR3aa: CASSGRTGGAFYEQYF

j_gene: TRBJ1-1
len: 14
v_gene: TRBV11-1
CDR3aa: CASSFNQGDTEAFF

j_gene: TRBJ2-1
len: 16
v_gene: TRBV6-6
CDR3aa: CASSRGGTSSYNEQFF

j_gene: TRBJ2-7
len: 13
v_gene: TRBV2
CDR3aa: CASGRGDTYEQYF

j_gene: TRBJ1-2
len: 15
v_gene: TRBV4-2
CDR3aa: CASSQEGQGNYGYTF

j_gene: TRBJ2-7
len: 14
v_gene: TRBV7-2
CDR3aa: CASSLQTGSYEQYF

j_gene: TRBJ1-5
len: 19
v_gene: TRBV7-8
CDR3aa: CASSFGWRGAGSGNQPQHF

j_gene: TRBJ2-5
len: 13
v_gene: TRBV5-4
CDR3aa: CASSLLAGETQYF

j_gene: TRBJ1-4
len: 15
v_gene: TRBV23-1
CDR3aa: CASSHPDRAVRKLFF

j_gene: TRBJ2-5
len: 15
v_gene: TRBV10-2
CDR3aa: CASRYDRGGGETQYF

j_gene: TRBJ2-7
len: 14
v_gene: TRBV2
CDR3aa: CASSFPGLAGELYF

j_gene: TRBJ1-6
len: 16
v_gene: TRBV5-1
CDR3aa: CASSLIGGAYNSPLHF

j_gene: TRBJ2-7
len: 14
v_gene: TRBV6-1
CDR3aa: CASSEARDSYEQYF

j_gene: TRBJ2-7
len: 11
v_gene: TRBV7-9
CDR3aa: CASSSNYEQYF

j_gene: TRBJ1-4
len: 15
v_gene: TRBV6-4
CDR3aa: CASIGRQGRNEKLFF

j_gene: TRBJ2-7
len: 18
v_gene: TRBV4-1
CDR3aa: CASSYRLAGGLEYYEQYF

j_gene: TRBJ1-6
len: 18
v_gene: TRBV4-1
CDR3aa: CASSQAMDRVVYNSPLHF

j_gene: TRBJ1-1
len: 13
v_gene: TRBV5-1
CDR3aa: CASRGTGDTEAFF

j_gene: TRBJ1-4
len: 13
v_gene: TRBV7-2
CDR3aa: CASSRGSNEKLFF

j_gene: TRBJ1-5
len: 12
v_gene: TRBV19
CDR3aa: CASSRQNQPQHF

j_gene: TRBJ1-2
len: 14
v_gene: TRBV5-1
CDR3aa: CASSLQGGFGGYTF

j_gene: TRBJ2-7
len: 16
v_gene: TRBV5-1
CDR3aa: CASSLLRGSISYEQYF

j_gene: TRBJ2-5
len: 13
v_gene: TRBV2
CDR3aa: CASTKNREETQYF

j_gene: TRBJ2-7
len: 16
v_gene: TRBV4-3
CDR3aa: CASSQDLGGVGYEQYF

j_gene: TRBJ1-2
len: 15
v_gene: TRBV27
CDR3aa: CASSFLRDMIGGYTF

j_gene: TRBJ2-5
len: 16
v_gene: TRBV9
CDR3aa: CASSVSSGVSSGTQYF

j_gene: TRBJ1-4
len: 15
v_gene: TRBV11-3
CDR3aa: CASSLGGQTNEKLFF

j_gene: TRBJ2-1
len: 13
v_gene: TRBV2
CDR3aa: CASNKLPYNEQFF

j_gene: TRBJ2-3
len: 16
v_gene: TRBV5-1
CDR3aa: CASSSGQSPSTDTQYF

j_gene: TRBJ2-5
len: 13
v_gene: TRBV29-1
CDR3aa: CSVDAGRGETQYF

j_gene: TRBJ2-2
len: 15
v_gene: TRBV5-1
CDR3aa: CASSFYRGNTGELFF